This T cell receptor beta chain was sequenced in a study of T cells in Graves' hyperthyroidism and ophthalmopathy. The J segment lost 2 bases and the V segment lost 4 bases, leaving 4 bases of the junction unmatched. The V gene's germline CDR1 is SGDLS and CDR2 YYNGEE. This CDR3 comprises 14 residues. This clonotype was counted between two and nine times. Its antigen is not known. What was amplified from RNA transcripts were TCR beta CDR3 regions. First-round RT-PCR targeting the TCR CDR3 was performed with the HTBI primer set. TCRdb re-called the multiplex PCR reads through MiXCR, storing one row per CDR3 protein. In the table there are about 420,000 distinct CDR3 sequences, roughly 13% of which are singletons. Notes on the study in general: Clonotypes that were expanded in thyroid above 0.001 mostly appeared in blood too.

This receptor was identified in a woman younger than 35 with Graves' hyperthyroidism. This sequence joins TRBV9 and TRBJ2-5; 8 nucleotides line up with TRBD1. Sequencing was carried out using blood. The CDR3 here is CASSPGQVQETQYF. CDR3 in DNA: TGTGCCAGCAGCCCGGGACAGGTACAAGAGACCCAGTACTTC.